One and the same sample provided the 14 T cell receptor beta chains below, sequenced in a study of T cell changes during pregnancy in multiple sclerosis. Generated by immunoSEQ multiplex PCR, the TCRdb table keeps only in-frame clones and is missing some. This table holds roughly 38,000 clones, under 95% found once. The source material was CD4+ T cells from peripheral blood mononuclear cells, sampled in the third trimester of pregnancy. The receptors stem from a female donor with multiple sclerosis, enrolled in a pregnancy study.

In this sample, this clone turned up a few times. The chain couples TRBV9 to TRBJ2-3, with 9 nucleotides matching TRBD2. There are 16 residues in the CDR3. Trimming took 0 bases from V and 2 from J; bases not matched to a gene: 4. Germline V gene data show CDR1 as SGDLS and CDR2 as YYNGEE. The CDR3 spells CASSVGLAGNTDTQYF. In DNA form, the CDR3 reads TGTGCCAGCAGCGTAGGGCTAGCGGGAAACACAGATACGCAGTATTTT.

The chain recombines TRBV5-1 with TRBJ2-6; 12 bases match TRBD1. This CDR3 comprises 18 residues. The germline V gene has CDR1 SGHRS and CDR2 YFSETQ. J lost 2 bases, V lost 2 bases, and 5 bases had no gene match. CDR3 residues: CASSFFRDRGPGANVLTF. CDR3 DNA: TGCGCCAGCAGCTTCTTCCGGGACAGGGGGCCTGGGGCCAACGTCCTGACTTTC.

CDR3 bases: TGTGCCAGCAGCGCAGGACTAGTGGCCTACGAGCAGTACTTC. Translated: CASSAGLVAYEQYF. This chain connects TRBV7-2 to TRBJ2-7; 7 positions agree with TRBD2. The germline V gene has CDR1 SGHTA and CDR2 FQGNSA. The J segment lost 2 bases and the V segment lost 5 bases, leaving 6 bases of the junction unmatched. This CDR3 spans 14 amino acids.

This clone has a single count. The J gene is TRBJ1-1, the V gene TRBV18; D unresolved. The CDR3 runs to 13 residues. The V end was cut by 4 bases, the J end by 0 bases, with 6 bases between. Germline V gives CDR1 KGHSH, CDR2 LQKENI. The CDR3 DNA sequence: TGTGCCAGCTCACGAGAACTGAACACTGAAGCTTTCTTT. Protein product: CASSRELNTEAFF.

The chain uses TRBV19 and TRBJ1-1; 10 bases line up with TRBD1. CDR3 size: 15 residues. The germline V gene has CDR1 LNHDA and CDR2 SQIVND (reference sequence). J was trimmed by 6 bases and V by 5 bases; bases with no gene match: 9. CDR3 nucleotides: TGTGCCAGTAGTGCGAAGACAGGGGGCAGACCTGAAGCTTTCTTT. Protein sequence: CASSAKTGGRPEAFF.

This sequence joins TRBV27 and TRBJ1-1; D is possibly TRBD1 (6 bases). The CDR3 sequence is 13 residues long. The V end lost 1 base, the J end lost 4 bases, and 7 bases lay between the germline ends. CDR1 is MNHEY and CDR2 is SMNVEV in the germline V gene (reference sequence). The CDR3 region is CASSLFRGTEAFF. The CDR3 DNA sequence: TGTGCCAGCAGTTTATTCAGGGGCACTGAAGCTTTCTTT.

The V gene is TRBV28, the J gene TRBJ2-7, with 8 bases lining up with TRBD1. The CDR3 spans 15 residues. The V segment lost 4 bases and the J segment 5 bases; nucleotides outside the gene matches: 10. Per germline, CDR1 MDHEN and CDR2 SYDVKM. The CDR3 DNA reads TGTGCCAGCAGTTCCCCTTGGACAGGGAGGAACGAGCAGTACTTC. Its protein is CASSSPWTGRNEQYF.

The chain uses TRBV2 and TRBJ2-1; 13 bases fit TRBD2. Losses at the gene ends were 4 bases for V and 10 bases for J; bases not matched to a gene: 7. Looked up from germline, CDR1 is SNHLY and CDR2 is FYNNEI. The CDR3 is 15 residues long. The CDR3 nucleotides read TGTGCCAGCAGTGCAGGACTAGCGGGAGTGGAAGAGCAGTTCTTC. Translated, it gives CASSAGLAGVEEQFF.

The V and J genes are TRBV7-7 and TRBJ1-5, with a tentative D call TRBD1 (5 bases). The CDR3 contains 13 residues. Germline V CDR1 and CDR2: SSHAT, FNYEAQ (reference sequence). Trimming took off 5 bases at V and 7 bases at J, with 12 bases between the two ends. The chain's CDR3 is CASSPGLRQPQHF. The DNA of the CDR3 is TGTGCCAGCAGCCCAGGGTTACGACAGCCCCAGCATTTT.

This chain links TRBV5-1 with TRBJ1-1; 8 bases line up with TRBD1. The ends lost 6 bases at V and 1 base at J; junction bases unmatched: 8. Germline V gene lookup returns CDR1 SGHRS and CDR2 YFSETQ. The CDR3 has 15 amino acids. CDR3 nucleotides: TGCGCCAGCATACACGAGACAGGGGCGAACACTGAAGCTTTCTTT. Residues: CASIHETGANTEAFF.

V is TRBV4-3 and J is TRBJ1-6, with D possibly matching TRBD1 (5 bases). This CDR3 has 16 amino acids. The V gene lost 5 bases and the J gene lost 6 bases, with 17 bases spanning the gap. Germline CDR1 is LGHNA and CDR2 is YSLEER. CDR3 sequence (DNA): TGCGCCAGCAGCTTAGGGGTCGGGGGACCTAATTCACCCCTCCACTTT. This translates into CASSLGVGGPNSPLHF.

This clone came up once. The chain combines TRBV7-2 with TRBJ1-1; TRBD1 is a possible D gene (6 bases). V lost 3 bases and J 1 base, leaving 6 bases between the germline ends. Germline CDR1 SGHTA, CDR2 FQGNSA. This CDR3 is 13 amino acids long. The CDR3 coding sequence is TGTGCCAGCAGCTTGGGGGCGAACACTGAAGCTTTCTTT. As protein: CASSLGANTEAFF.

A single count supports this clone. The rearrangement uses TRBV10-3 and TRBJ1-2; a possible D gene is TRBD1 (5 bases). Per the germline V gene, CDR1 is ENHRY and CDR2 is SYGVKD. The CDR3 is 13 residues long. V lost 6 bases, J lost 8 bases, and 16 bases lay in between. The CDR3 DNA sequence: TGTGCCATCAGGACGCAGGCAGGGAGGGGCTACACCTTC. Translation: CAIRTQAGRGYTF.

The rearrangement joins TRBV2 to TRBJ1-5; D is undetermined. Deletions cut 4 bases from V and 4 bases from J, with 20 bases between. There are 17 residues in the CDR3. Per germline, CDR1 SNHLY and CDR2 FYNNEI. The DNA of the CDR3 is TGTGCCAGCAGTGCTAACATAGGATTCGGGATAAATCAGCCCCAGCATTTT. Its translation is CASSANIGFGINQPQHF.